These 4 T cell receptor beta chains share one sample of origin, sequenced in a study of blood T cells in healthy people across ages. Combining a sample-barcoded 5' primer with a J-beta primer mix, a second PCR ran for about 7 to 11 cycles. Each CDR3 protein is one row after TCRdb ran MiXCR on the 5' RACE reads. The repertoire has around 780,000 distinct CDR3 sequences, around three fifths of them found once; the top ten carry around 24%. Specimen: blood. These receptors all stem from a middle-aged man in good health.

V and J are TRBV20-1 and TRBJ2-7; TRBD2 matches at 11 bases. J gave up 3 bases and V 3 bases, and 4 bases lay outside the gene matches. This CDR3 comprises 14 residues. Germline V gives CDR1 DFQATT, CDR2 SNEGSKA (reference sequence). This chain's CDR3 is CSASGGTSGYEQYF. DNA of the CDR3: TGCAGTGCTAGCGGCGGGACTAGCGGCTACGAGCAGTACTTC.

The rearrangement joins TRBV5-5 to TRBJ2-2; D is unclear. The CDR3 contains 15 residues. Germline V gene data show CDR1 as SGHKS and CDR2 as YYEKEE (reference sequence). V dropped 0 bases and J dropped 0 bases, with 6 bases sitting between them. CDR3 protein: CASSLEDANTGELFF. CDR3 nucleotides: TGTGCCAGCAGCTTGGAGGATGCGAACACCGGGGAGCTGTTTTTT. The whole variable domain, filled in from reference TRBV5-5 and TRBJ2-2, reads DAGVTQSPTHLIKTRGQQVTLRCSPISGHKSVSWYQQVLGQGPQFIFQYYEKEERGRGNFPDRFSARQFPNYSSELNVNALLLGDSALYLCASSLEDANTGELFFGEGSRLTVL.

This clonotype was detected a few times. The J gene is TRBJ2-7, the V gene TRBV7-2; D is unresolved. The CDR3 extends over 13 amino acids. V was shortened by 5 bases and J by 5 bases, with 13 bases between the two germline ends. Germline V gene sequence: CDR1 SGHTA, CDR2 FQGNSA. The CDR3 region has the DNA TGTGCCAGCAGCCTTACCACAAGTAACGAGCAGTACTTC. This encodes CASSLTTSNEQYF.

This chain connects TRBV27 to TRBJ2-3, with D tentatively TRBD1 (6 bases). Germline V gene lookup returns CDR1 MNHEY and CDR2 SMNVEV (reference sequence). V shed 3 bases and J shed 2 bases, with 24 bases lying between them. CDR3 size: 19 residues. CDR3 nucleotide sequence: TGTGCCAGCAGTTTCCGAGGGGGTGGGGCCCGAGGTCCCACAGATACGCAGTATTTT. Its translation: CASSFRGGGARGPTDTQYF.